These 9 T cell receptor beta chains share one sample of origin, sequenced in a study of PD-1 blockade in classical Hodgkin lymphoma. The method was immunoSEQ multiplex PCR; TCRdb's version includes in-frame clones alone and lacks a portion of them. This table holds under 50,000 clones, 60% to 70% found once. The time point: cycle 4 day 1 (C4D1), after more than five weeks of nivolumab. After autologous stem cell transplantation all patients relapsed, and prior brentuximab vedotin exposure differed between cohorts. The specimen comprised peripheral blood mononuclear cells (PBMCs), sampled before the fourth cycle of nivolumab. The receptors were sampled from a human donor with classical Hodgkin lymphoma.

The genes are TRBV6-6 and TRBJ2-2, with no clear D. CDR3 length: 13 amino acids. Trimming removed 7 bases at V and 7 bases at J, with 13 bases between. Looked up from germline, CDR1 is MNHNY and CDR2 is SVGAGI (reference sequence). The CDR3 region is CASTYLGRGELFF. DNA for the CDR3: TGTGCCAGCACCTACCTTGGTCGCGGGGAGCTGTTTTTT.

V gene TRBV27 combines with J gene TRBJ2-7, with D tentatively TRBD2 (6 bases). CDR1 and CDR2 from the germline V gene are MNHEY and SMNVEV (reference sequence). The CDR3 is 15 amino acids. Trimming pared 6 bases from V and 6 bases from J, leaving 21 bases between. CDR3 coding DNA: TGTGCCAGCAGAATTACAGGTTCCCTCGGGGGCGAGCAGTACTTC. As protein: CASRITGSLGGEQYF.

This CDR3 is CASSPGGSYNEQFF. The CDR3 DNA follows: TGTGCCAGCAGCCCGGGGGGGTCCTACAATGAGCAGTTCTTC. This sequence joins TRBV5-3 and TRBJ2-1, with 8 nucleotides matching TRBD2. TRBV5-3 is marked as an open reading frame, function uncertain. The CDR3 is 14 residues long. Losses at the gene ends were 8 bases for V and 1 base for J; bases not matched to a gene: 5.

V gene TRBV7-2 combines with J gene TRBJ2-3; 9 bases line up with TRBD2. With V trimmed by 1 base and J by 4 bases, 12 bases remained unmatched. The germline CDR1 and CDR2 sequences are SGHTA and FQGNSA. CDR3 size: 18 residues. The CDR3 DNA reads TGTGCCAGCAGCTTAGTAGGTCTAGCGGGACTCTTCCCAGATACGCAGTATTTT. It encodes CASSLVGLAGLFPDTQYF. The whole variable domain, filled in from reference TRBV7-2 and TRBJ2-3, reads GAGVSQSPSNKVTEKGKDVELRCDPISGHTALYWYRQSLGQGLEFLIYFQGNSAPDKSGLPSDRFSAERTGGSVSTLTIQRTQQEDSAVYLCASSLVGLAGLFPDTQYFGPGTRLTVL.

In the case of this clone: A read error may explain this, as a much larger clone is one base away. The chain recombines TRBV5-6 with TRBJ2-7; D not certain. The CDR3 extends over 11 amino acids. CDR1 is SGHDT and CDR2 is YYEEEE in the germline V gene. V lost 3 bases and J lost 3, with 4 bases in between. The CDR3 reads CASSSLYEQYF. CDR3 nucleotides: TGTGCCAGCAGCTCCCTCTACGAGCAGTACTTC.

This rearrangement joins TRBV9 to TRBJ1-2; D unclear. The CDR3 consists of 12 residues. Between the trimmed V and J ends, which lost 7 bases and 0 bases, there was a span of 7 bases. Per the germline V gene, CDR1 is SGDLS and CDR2 is YYNGEE. CDR3 bases: TGTGCCAGCCCCTCCCCTAACTATGGCTACACCTTC. It encodes CASPSPNYGYTF.

The genes are TRBV5-5 and TRBJ2-7, with a weak D call TRBD1 (6 bases). CDR1 is SGHKS and CDR2 is YYEKEE in the germline V gene (reference sequence). The V and J ends lost 0 bases and 3 bases respectively, with 22 bases between them. This CDR3 comprises 18 residues. The CDR3 reads CASSLGDTTKTPSYEQYF. The CDR3 nucleotides are TGTGCCAGCAGCTTGGGGGACACGACCAAAACCCCAAGCTACGAGCAGTACTTC.

The V and J genes are TRBV2 and TRBJ2-5; TRBD1 might be the D (6 bases). The V end was cut by 8 bases, the J end by 4 bases, with 17 bases between. The CDR3 length is 14 residues. CDR1 and CDR2 (germline): SNHLY, FYNNEI. The CDR3 loop is CASAGGASRETQYF. The CDR3 region has the DNA TGTGCCAGCGCTGGGGGCGCTTCCCGAGAGACCCAGTACTTC. Full variable domain (outside the CDR3, taken from reference TRBV2 and TRBJ2-5): EPEVTQTPSHQVTQMGQEVILRCVPISNHLYFYWYRQILGQKVEFLVSFYNNEISEKSEIFDDQFSVERPDGSNFTLKIRSTKLEDSAMYFCASAGGASRETQYFGPGTRLLVL.

The CDR3 DNA follows: TGTGCCAGCAGCGTAGAGGGGTGGGAGACCCAGTACTTC. It translates to CASSVEGWETQYF. The chain couples TRBV9 to TRBJ2-5; D perhaps matches TRBD1 (5 bases). Trimming shortened V by 0 bases and J by 5 bases, and 8 bases separated the two germline ends. CDR1 and CDR2 from the germline V gene are SGDLS and YYNGEE. This CDR3 is built from 13 residues.